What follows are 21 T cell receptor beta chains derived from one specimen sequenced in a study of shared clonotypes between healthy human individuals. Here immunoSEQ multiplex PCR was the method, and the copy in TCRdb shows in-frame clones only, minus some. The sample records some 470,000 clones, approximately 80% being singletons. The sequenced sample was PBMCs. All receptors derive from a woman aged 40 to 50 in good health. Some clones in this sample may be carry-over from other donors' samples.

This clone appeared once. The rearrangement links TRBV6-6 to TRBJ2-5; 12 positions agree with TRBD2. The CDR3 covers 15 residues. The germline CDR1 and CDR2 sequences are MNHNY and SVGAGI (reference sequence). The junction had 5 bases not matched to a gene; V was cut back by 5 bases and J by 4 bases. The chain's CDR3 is CASSRLAGVPETQYF. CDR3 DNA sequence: TGTGCCAGCAGTCGACTAGCGGGAGTTCCAGAGACCCAGTACTTC.

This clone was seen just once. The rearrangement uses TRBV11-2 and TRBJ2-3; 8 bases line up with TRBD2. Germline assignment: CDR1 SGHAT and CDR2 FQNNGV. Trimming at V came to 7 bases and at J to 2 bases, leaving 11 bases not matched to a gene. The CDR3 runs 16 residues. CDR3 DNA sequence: TGTGCCAGCACCCCTCGAAGCGGGAGAGACACAGATACGCAGTATTTT. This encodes CASTPRSGRDTDTQYF.

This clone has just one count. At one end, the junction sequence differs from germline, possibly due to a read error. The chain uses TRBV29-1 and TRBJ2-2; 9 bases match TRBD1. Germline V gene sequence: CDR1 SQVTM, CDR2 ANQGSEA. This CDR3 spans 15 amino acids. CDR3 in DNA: TGCAGCGCTGAAGACACAGGGGGCCCAACCGGGGAGCTGTTTTTT. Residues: CSAEDTGGPTGELFF.

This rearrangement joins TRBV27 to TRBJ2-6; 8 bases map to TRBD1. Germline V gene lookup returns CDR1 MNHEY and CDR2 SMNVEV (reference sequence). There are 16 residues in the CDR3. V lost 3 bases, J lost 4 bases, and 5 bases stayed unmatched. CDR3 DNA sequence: TGTGCCAGCAGTTTGGAGACAGGGGTAGGGGCCAACGTCCTGACTTTC. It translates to CASSLETGVGANVLTF.

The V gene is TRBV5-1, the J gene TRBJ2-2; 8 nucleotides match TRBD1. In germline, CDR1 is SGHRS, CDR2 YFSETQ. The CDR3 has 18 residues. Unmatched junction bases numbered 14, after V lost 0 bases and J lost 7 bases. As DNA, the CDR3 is TGCGCCAGCAGCTTGGCTTTCTCGTCCAGGGGGCTTGGCGGGGAGCTGTTTTTT. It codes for CASSLAFSSRGLGGELFF. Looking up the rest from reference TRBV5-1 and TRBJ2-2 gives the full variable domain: KAGVTQTPRYLIKTRGQQVTLSCSPISGHRSVSWYQQTPGQGLQFLFEYFSETQRNKGNFPGRFSGRQFSNSRSEMNVSTLELGDSALYLCASSLAFSSRGLGGELFFGEGSRLTVL.

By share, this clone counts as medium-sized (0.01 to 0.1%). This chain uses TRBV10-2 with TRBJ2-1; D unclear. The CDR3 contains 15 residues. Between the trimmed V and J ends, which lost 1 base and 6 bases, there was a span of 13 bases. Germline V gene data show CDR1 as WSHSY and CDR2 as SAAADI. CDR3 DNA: TGCGCCAGCAGTGAGTATGGCTTGCCCCTCAATGAGCAGTTCTTC. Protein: CASSEYGLPLNEQFF.

This CDR3 reads CASSPGTGPNQPQHF. In DNA, the CDR3 is TGTGCCAGTAGTCCCGGGACAGGCCCCAATCAGCCCCAGCATTTT. This chain connects TRBV19 to TRBJ1-5; 8 positions agree with TRBD1. The CDR3 loop spans 15 amino acids. Germline assignment: CDR1 LNHDA and CDR2 SQIVND (reference sequence). Germline trimming cut 5 bases from V and 3 bases from J; bases unmatched to any gene: 6.

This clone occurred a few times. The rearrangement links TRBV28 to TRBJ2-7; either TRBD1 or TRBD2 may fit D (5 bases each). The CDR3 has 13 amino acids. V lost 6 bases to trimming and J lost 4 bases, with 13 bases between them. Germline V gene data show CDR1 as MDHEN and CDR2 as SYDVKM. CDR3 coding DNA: TGTGCCAGCAGAGACGGGACCTTGTACGAGCAGTACTTC. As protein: CASRDGTLYEQYF.

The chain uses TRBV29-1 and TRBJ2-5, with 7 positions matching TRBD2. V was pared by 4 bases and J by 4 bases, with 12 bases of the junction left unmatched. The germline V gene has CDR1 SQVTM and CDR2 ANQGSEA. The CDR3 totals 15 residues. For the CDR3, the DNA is TGCAGCGTTGTAATCTTTGCGGGAGTAGGAGAGACCCAGTACTTC. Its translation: CSVVIFAGVGETQYF.

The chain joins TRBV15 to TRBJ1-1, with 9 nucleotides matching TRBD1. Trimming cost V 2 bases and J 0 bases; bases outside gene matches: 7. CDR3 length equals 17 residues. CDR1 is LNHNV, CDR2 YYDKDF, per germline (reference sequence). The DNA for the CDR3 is TGTGCCACCAGCAGAATACAGGGGGCTTTGATGAACACTGAAGCTTTCTTT. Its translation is CATSRIQGALMNTEAFF.

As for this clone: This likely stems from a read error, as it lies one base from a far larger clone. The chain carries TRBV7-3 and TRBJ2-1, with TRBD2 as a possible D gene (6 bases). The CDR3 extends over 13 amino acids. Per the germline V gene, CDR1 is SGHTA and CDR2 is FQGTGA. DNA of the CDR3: TGTGCCGGCAGCTTAGCTAGCGACAATGAGCAGTTCTTC. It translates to CAGSLASDNEQFF.

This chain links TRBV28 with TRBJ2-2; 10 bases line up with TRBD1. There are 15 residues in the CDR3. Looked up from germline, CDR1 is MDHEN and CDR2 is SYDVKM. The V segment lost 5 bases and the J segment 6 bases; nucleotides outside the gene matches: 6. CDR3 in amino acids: CASSRQGARAGELFF. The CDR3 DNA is TGTGCCAGCAGTCGACAGGGGGCGCGGGCCGGGGAGCTGTTTTTT.

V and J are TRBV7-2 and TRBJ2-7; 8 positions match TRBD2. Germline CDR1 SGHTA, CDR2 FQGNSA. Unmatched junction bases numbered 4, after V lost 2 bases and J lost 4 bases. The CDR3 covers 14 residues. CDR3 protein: CASSLSGGPYEQYF. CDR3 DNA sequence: TGTGCCAGCAGCTTATCGGGAGGGCCTTACGAGCAGTACTTC. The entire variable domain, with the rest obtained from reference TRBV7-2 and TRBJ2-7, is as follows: GAGVSQSPSNKVTEKGKDVELRCDPISGHTALYWYRQSLGQGLEFLIYFQGNSAPDKSGLPSDRFSAERTGGSVSTLTIQRTQQEDSAVYLCASSLSGGPYEQYFGPGTRLTVT.

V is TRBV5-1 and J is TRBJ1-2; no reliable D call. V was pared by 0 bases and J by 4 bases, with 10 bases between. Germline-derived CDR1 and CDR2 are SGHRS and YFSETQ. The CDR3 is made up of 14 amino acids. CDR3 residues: CASSLGVGSYGYTF. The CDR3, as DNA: TGCGCCAGCAGCTTGGGAGTGGGCAGCTATGGCTACACCTTC.

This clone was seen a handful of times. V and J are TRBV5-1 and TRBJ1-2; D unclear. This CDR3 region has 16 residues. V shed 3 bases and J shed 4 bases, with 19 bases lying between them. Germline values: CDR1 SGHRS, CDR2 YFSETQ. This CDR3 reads CASSSDGDAVFYGYTF. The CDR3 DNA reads TGCGCCAGCAGCTCCGACGGAGATGCCGTCTTCTATGGCTACACCTTC.

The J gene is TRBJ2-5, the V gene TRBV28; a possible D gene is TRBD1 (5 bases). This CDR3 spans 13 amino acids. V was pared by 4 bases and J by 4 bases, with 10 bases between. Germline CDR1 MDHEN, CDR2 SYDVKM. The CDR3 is CASSSLGPETQYF. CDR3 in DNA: TGTGCCAGCAGTTCGTTGGGGCCAGAGACCCAGTACTTC.

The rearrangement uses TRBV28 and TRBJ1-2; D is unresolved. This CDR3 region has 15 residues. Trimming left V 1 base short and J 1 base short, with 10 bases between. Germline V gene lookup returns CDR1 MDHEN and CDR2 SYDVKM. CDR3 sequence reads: CASSLSTPDNYGYTF. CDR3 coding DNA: TGTGCCAGCAGTTTATCCACCCCCGATAACTATGGCTACACCTTC.

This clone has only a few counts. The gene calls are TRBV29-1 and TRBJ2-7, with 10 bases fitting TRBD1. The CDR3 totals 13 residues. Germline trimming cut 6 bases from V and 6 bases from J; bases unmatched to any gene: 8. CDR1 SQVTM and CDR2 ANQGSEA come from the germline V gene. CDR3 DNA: TGCAGCGTCCCCGGGACAGGGGTTGCCGAGCAGTACTTC. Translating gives CSVPGTGVAEQYF.

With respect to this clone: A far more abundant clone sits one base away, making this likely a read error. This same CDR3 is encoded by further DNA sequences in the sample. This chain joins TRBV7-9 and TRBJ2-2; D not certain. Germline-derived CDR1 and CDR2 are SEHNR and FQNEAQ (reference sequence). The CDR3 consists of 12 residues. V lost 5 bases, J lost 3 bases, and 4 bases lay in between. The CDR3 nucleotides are TGTGCCAGCAGCCCCTACACCGGGGAGCTGTTTTTT. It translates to CASSPYTGELFF.

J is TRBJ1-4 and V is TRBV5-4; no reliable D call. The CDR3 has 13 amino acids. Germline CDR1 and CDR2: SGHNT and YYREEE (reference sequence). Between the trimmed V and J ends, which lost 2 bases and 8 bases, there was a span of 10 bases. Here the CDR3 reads CASSFPPDEKLFF. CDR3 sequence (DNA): TGTGCCAGCAGCTTTCCCCCCGACGAAAAACTGTTTTTT.

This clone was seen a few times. The CDR3 reads CASSPARHSGFF. In nucleotides, the CDR3 is TGTGCCAGCTCACCGGCCCGCCACAGTGGTTTCTTT. This chain links TRBV18 with TRBJ1-1; no reliable D call. CDR3 length: 12 amino acids. Per germline, CDR1 KGHSH and CDR2 LQKENI. Between the trimmed V and J ends, which lost 3 bases and 13 bases, there was a span of 15 bases.